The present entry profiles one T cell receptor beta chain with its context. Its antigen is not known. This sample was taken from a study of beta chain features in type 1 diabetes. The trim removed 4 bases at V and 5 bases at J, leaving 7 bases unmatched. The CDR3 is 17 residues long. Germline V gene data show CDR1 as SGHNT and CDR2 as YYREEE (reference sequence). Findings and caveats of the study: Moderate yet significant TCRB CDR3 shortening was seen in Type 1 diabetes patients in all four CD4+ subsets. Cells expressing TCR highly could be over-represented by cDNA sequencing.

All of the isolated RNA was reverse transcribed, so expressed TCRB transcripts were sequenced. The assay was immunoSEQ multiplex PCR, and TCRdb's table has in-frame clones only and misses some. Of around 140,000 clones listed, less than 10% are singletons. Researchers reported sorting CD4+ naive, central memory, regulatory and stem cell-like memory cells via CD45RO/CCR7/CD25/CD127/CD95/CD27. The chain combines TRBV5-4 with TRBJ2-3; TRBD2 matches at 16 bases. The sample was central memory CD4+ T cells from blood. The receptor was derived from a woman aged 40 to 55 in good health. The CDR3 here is CASSVGLAGGTRDTQYF. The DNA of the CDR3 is TGTGCCAGCAGCGTGGGACTAGCGGGGGGGACAAGAGATACGCAGTATTTT.